The 20 T cell receptor beta chains given below trace back to one sample, sequenced in a study of CD8 T cells in Susac syndrome. RNA in amounts of roughly 0.5 to 1 ug was reverse transcribed with random hexamers. MiXCR, run by TCRdb on the immunoSEQ multiplex PCR reads, gives a single entry per CDR3 protein. The sample has 25,000 to 30,000 distinct CDR3 sequences, roughly 94% seen once; the top ten hold 0.27%. The specimen was CD8+ T cells from PBMCs. Every receptor here comes from a human donor in good health.

This clonotype has more than one count but fewer than ten. This chain joins TRBV19 and TRBJ2-7; tentatively, D is TRBD1 (6 bases). Germline loops: CDR1 LNHDA, CDR2 SQIVND (reference sequence). The CDR3 runs 13 residues. Trimming shortened V by 6 bases and J by 2 bases, and 11 bases separated the two germline ends. CDR3 sequence: CASRPRDTYEQYF. The CDR3 bases are TGTGCCAGTAGGCCCCGGGACACCTACGAGCAGTACTTC.

The chain has TRBV7-9 and TRBJ1-2; D unresolved. Trimming took 5 bases from V and 1 from J, leaving 20 bases between them. Germline CDR1 is SEHNR and CDR2 is FQNEAQ (reference sequence). This CDR3 spans 17 amino acids. The DNA for the CDR3 is TGTGCCAGCAGCCCGACGGACGGCGAACCCCTTAACTATGGCTACACCTTC. Translation gives CASSPTDGEPLNYGYTF.

This chain joins TRBV6-6 and TRBJ2-3; the D is unclear. The V and J ends lost 8 bases and 1 base respectively, with 7 bases between them. Germline V lookup: CDR1 MNHNY, CDR2 SVGAGI (reference sequence). The CDR3 loop spans 12 amino acids. This CDR3 reads CASALRTDTQYF. CDR3 in DNA: TGTGCCAGCGCCCTACGCACAGATACGCAGTATTTT.

This sequence joins TRBV7-2 and TRBJ2-1; 10 bases fit TRBD1. V gave up 5 bases and J gave up 7 bases; unmatched junction bases: 5. The CDR3 length is 14 residues. The germline V gene has CDR1 SGHTA and CDR2 FQGNSA. The CDR3 sequence: CASSDDRGHNEQFF. The CDR3 nucleotides are TGTGCCAGCAGCGACGACAGGGGGCATAATGAGCAGTTCTTC.

The sample holds one count of this clonotype. The rearrangement links TRBV6-5 to TRBJ2-1; D might be TRBD1 (6 bases). The germline CDR1 and CDR2 sequences are MNHEY and SVGAGI. V lost 4 bases and J 3 bases, leaving 16 bases between the germline ends. This CDR3 is 16 amino acids long. The CDR3 reads CASSLLSGVSYNEQFF. DNA for the CDR3: TGTGCCAGCAGTTTACTGTCAGGGGTTAGCTACAATGAGCAGTTCTTC.

In regard to this clonotype: Its ends do not fully match the called genes, so a read error is possible. This chain joins TRBV5-6 and TRBJ2-1; D possibly corresponds to TRBD2 (6 bases). The J call is in doubt because the DNA end fits TRBJ2-7 better. CDR1 SGHDT and CDR2 YYEEEE come from the germline V gene. This CDR3 has 13 amino acids. CDR3 amino acids: CASSRTNLDEQYF. CDR3 DNA sequence: TGCGCCAGCAGCCGGACTAACCTGGACGAGCAGTACTTC.

The V call is TRBV5-4, the J call TRBJ2-3, with D unresolved. Germline CDR1 SGHNT, CDR2 YYREEE (reference sequence). The CDR3 length is 13 residues. V lost 2 bases and J lost 0, with 4 bases in between. The chain's CDR3 is CASSFWSTDTQYF. CDR3 nucleotides: TGTGCCAGCAGCTTTTGGAGCACAGATACGCAGTATTTT.

The chain uses TRBV27 and TRBJ2-1, with TRBD2 matching 9 bases. This CDR3 spans 19 amino acids. The V and J ends lost 2 bases and 0 bases, in that order; junction bases with no gene match: 11. Germline loops: CDR1 MNHEY, CDR2 SMNVEV (reference sequence). The CDR3 coding sequence is TGTGCCAGCAGTTTAGTTGCGGGGGGGGCCCCTAGCTCCTACAATGAGCAGTTCTTC. Translation: CASSLVAGGAPSSYNEQFF.

The chain joins TRBV6-1 to TRBJ1-3, with 7 nucleotides matching TRBD1. V was pared by 6 bases and J by 0 bases, with 11 bases of the junction left unmatched. CDR3 length: 17 residues. CDR1 MNHNS and CDR2 SASEGT come from the germline V gene. The chain's CDR3 is CASRPTGIESSGNTIYF. CDR3 sequence (DNA): TGTGCCAGCAGACCGACAGGGATTGAGTCCTCTGGAAACACCATATATTTT.

J is TRBJ1-1 and V is TRBV6-2 or TRBV6-3, with D uncertain. This CDR3 has 13 amino acids. CDR1 MNHEY and CDR2 SVGEGT come from the germline V gene. V lost 7 bases, J lost 3 bases, and 12 bases lay in between. The CDR3 loop is CASKREAHTEAFF. In nucleotides, the CDR3 is TGTGCCAGCAAGAGGGAGGCACACACTGAAGCTTTCTTT.

The genes are TRBV27 and TRBJ1-6; 9 positions agree with TRBD1. The J segment lost 6 bases and the V segment lost 6 bases, leaving 6 bases of the junction unmatched. The CDR3 covers 15 residues. CDR1 and CDR2 from the germline V gene are MNHEY and SMNVEV (reference sequence). In DNA, the CDR3 is TGTGCCAGCAGCATCGGGACAGGGTTTAATTCACCCCTCCACTTT. This encodes CASSIGTGFNSPLHF.

V gene TRBV29-1 combines with J gene TRBJ2-2; D gene unclear. This CDR3 is built from 12 residues. Germline loops: CDR1 SQVTM, CDR2 ANQGSEA. Trimming pared 5 bases from V and 6 bases from J, leaving 10 bases between. The CDR3 bases are TGCAGCGTTATAGGGAAAGCCGGGGAGCTGTTTTTT. This encodes CSVIGKAGELFF.

The V and J genes are TRBV19 and TRBJ2-7; 11 nucleotides align to TRBD1. CDR3 length: 15 residues. Germline values: CDR1 LNHDA, CDR2 SQIVND (reference sequence). V shed 5 bases and J 4 bases; nucleotides not matched to a gene: 7. DNA for the CDR3: TGTGCCAGTAGTTTTGGACAGGGGGCGAGGTACGAGCAGTACTTC. It specifies CASSFGQGARYEQYF.

V usage is TRBV7-2 and J usage is TRBJ1-1, with D possibly matching TRBD1 (6 bases). The CDR3 covers 13 residues. Germline V CDR1 and CDR2: SGHTA, FQGNSA. V dropped 7 bases and J dropped 4 bases, with 13 bases sitting between them. CDR3 loop: CASKYREGTEAFF. In DNA form, the CDR3 reads TGTGCCAGCAAGTACAGGGAAGGCACTGAAGCTTTCTTT.

The chain uses TRBV6-2 or TRBV6-3 and TRBJ2-4; D is unclear. The length of the CDR3 is 14 residues. The V end was cut by 1 base, the J end by 5 bases, with 9 bases between. Per the germline V gene, CDR1 is MNHEY and CDR2 is SVGEGT. The CDR3 reads CASSYYLSENIQYF. CDR3 in DNA: TGTGCCAGCAGTTACTATCTTTCGGAAAACATTCAGTACTTC.

The genes are TRBV20-1 and TRBJ1-5; possible D gene TRBD1, 6 bases. There are 12 residues in the CDR3. Germline V gene data show CDR1 as DFQATT and CDR2 as SNEGSKA (reference sequence). V shed 1 base and J shed 8 bases, with 9 bases lying between them. CDR3 loop: CSARATGKPQHF. The CDR3, as DNA: TGCAGTGCTAGAGCTACAGGGAAGCCCCAGCATTTT.

The J gene is TRBJ2-1, the V gene TRBV7-9; 10 nucleotides match TRBD1. The CDR3 totals 17 residues. Germline V gene lookup returns CDR1 SEHNR and CDR2 FQNEAQ (reference sequence). The V and J ends lost 5 bases and 5 bases, in that order; junction bases with no gene match: 12. As DNA, the CDR3 is TGTGCCAGCAGCCCCCGATTTCCGGGACAGGGGAACAATGAGCAGTTCTTC. This encodes CASSPRFPGQGNNEQFF.

The chain combines TRBV6-2 or TRBV6-3 with TRBJ1-1; weak D call: TRBD1 (5 bases). From germline, CDR1 is MNHEY and CDR2 SVGEGT. The CDR3 spans 15 residues. Trimming shortened V by 5 bases and J by 1 base, and 14 bases separated the two germline ends. The CDR3 reads CASSKTGTANTEAFF. The CDR3 DNA follows: TGTGCCAGCAGTAAGACCGGGACGGCGAACACTGAAGCTTTCTTT.

This sequence joins TRBV15 and TRBJ2-1, with TRBD1 identical over 7 bases. The V and J ends lost 5 bases and 7 bases, in that order; junction bases with no gene match: 8. CDR1 and CDR2 (germline): LNHNV, YYDKDF (reference sequence). The CDR3 spans 14 residues. The CDR3 DNA follows: TGTGCCACCAGCGGCCGGGACAGCAAGAATGAGCAGTTCTTC. This codes for CATSGRDSKNEQFF.

This clonotype occurred a few times. The CDR3 sequence: CASSLQETQYF. CDR3 nucleotide sequence: TGTGCCAGCAGCTTGCAGGAGACGCAGTATTTT. V usage is TRBV5-6 and J usage is TRBJ2-3; D ambiguous. The CDR3 contains 11 residues. Per the germline V gene, CDR1 is SGHDT and CDR2 is YYEEEE. Trimming took off 1 base at V and 9 bases at J, with 6 bases between the two ends.